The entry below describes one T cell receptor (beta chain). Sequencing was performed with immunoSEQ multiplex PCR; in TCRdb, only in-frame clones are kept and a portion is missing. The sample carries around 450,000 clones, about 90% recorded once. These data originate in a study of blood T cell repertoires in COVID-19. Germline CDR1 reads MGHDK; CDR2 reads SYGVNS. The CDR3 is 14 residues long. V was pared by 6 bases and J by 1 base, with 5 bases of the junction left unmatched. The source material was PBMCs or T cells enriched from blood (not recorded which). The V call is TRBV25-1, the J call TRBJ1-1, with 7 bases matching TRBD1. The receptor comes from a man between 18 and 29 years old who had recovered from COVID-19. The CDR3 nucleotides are TGTGCCAGCAGAGGGACAGTCGAGAACACTGAAGCTTTCTTT. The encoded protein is CASRGTVENTEAFF.